The 29 T cell receptor beta chains reported below all come from one sample, sequenced in a study of vaccination and CD4 T cells after COVID-19. Their antigen targets remain unknown. Treatment specified: approximately 10-day PBMC culture with coronavirus spike peptide pools or control peptides (ViraFEST assay). The unexposed donor gave CD4+ T cells before the COVID-19 pandemic (2011-2018). Cultured CD4+ T cell DNA underwent sequencing with the Oncomine TCR Beta short-read assay. Using the QIAamp micro DNA kit, genomic DNA was extracted from the CD4+ T cells that had been cultured. Using its own MiXCR run on the PCR reads, TCRdb lists one record per CDR3 protein. Here the sample spans approximately 9,000 distinct CDR3 sequences, about 39% being singletons. Sequenced input: CD4+ T cells from blood, cultured in vitro. The receptors come from a human donor in good health.

This clonotype has just a few counts. This chain uses TRBV19 with TRBJ1-2; the match to TRBD1 covers 9 bases. The trim removed 5 bases at V and 8 bases at J, leaving 6 bases unmatched. There are 13 residues in the CDR3. CDR1 is LNHDA, CDR2 SQIVND, per germline (reference sequence). As DNA, the CDR3 is TGTGCCAGTAGTCGGGGGGACAGGGTAGGCTACACCTTC. Translation: CASSRGDRVGYTF.

The J gene is TRBJ1-3, the V gene TRBV5-8; D gene unclear. Germline V gene data show CDR1 as SGHTS and CDR2 as YDEGEE. The CDR3 extends over 13 amino acids. With 5 bases removed from V and 6 bases from J, the gap between germline ends came to 12 bases. CDR3 region: CASSRAPANTIYF. DNA for the CDR3: TGTGCCAGCAGTAGGGCGCCAGCAAACACCATATATTTT.

The V and J genes are TRBV20-1 and TRBJ1-2; 8 nucleotides align to TRBD1. Per the germline V gene, CDR1 is DFQATT and CDR2 is SNEGSKA (reference sequence). V shed 3 bases and J 7 bases; nucleotides not matched to a gene: 7. The CDR3 sequence is 13 residues long. The CDR3 nucleotides are TGCAGTGCTAGCCCAGGGGGCATCTCTGGCTACACCTTC. Translation gives CSASPGGISGYTF.

This chain uses TRBV7-9 with TRBJ2-7; either TRBD1 or TRBD2 may supply D (5 bases each). Germline V gene data show CDR1 as SEHNR and CDR2 as FQNEAQ (reference sequence). V was cut by 5 bases and J by 0 bases, with 11 bases left in between. The CDR3 runs to 14 residues. CDR3 in amino acids: CASSRDGPSYEQYF. The CDR3 bases are TGTGCCAGCAGCCGGGACGGTCCCTCCTACGAGCAGTACTTC.

The chain has TRBV20-1 and TRBJ2-3, with a tentative D call TRBD2 (6 bases). Looked up from germline, CDR1 is DFQATT and CDR2 is SNEGSKA (reference sequence). The CDR3 covers 13 residues. V was shortened by 6 bases and J by 2 bases, with 12 bases between the two germline ends. CDR3 nucleotide sequence: TGCAGTGCCTCGGGACTTATCACAGATACGCAGTATTTT. This gives the protein CSASGLITDTQYF.

A word on this clonotype: A junction boundary mismatches the germline segment, possibly from a read error. The V gene is TRBV2, the J gene TRBJ2-3; the D gene is possibly TRBD1 (6 bases). There are 14 residues in the CDR3. Germline V gene sequence: CDR1 SNHLY, CDR2 FYNNEI. CDR3 in amino acids: CASSSNRDTDTRYF. Here the CDR3 DNA reads TGTGCCAGCAGTTCAAACCGGGACACAGATACGCGGTATTTT.

This clonotype has more than one count but fewer than ten. This chain links TRBV24-1 with TRBJ2-6; 11 nucleotides match TRBD1. The CDR3 spans 18 residues. Losses at the gene ends were 5 bases for V and 1 base for J; bases not matched to a gene: 6. Germline V CDR1 and CDR2: KGHDR, SFDVKD. The CDR3 region is CATSGRDRGNSGANVLTF. CDR3 DNA: TGTGCCACCAGTGGCCGGGACAGGGGGAATTCTGGGGCCAACGTCCTGACTTTC.

The rearrangement uses TRBV7-8 and TRBJ2-6; 8 nucleotides align to TRBD1. The trim removed 10 bases at V and 3 bases at J, leaving 17 bases unmatched. The CDR3 has 18 amino acids. Germline lookup yields CDR1 SGHVS and CDR2 FQNEAQ. The CDR3 sequence: CATPVRSRDRFGANVLTF. CDR3 nucleotides: TGTGCCACCCCAGTGAGATCCCGGGACAGGTTTGGGGCCAACGTCCTGACTTTC.

There are a few counts of this clonotype. The chain carries TRBV20-1 and TRBJ2-7; D assignment may be TRBD1 or TRBD2 (5 bases each). Germline assignment: CDR1 DFQATT and CDR2 SNEGSKA (reference sequence). Trimming cost V 6 bases and J 9 bases, with 24 bases left between them. This CDR3 is 14 amino acids long. Written as DNA, the CDR3 is TGCAGTGCCGGACGACTGGAGGACAATGGGGGGCAGTACTTC. It yields the protein CSAGRLEDNGGQYF.

The chain couples TRBV11-2 to TRBJ1-6; D ambiguous. V was cut by 5 bases and J by 5 bases, with 13 bases left in between. Germline values: CDR1 SGHAT, CDR2 FQNNGV. This CDR3 contains 15 residues. CDR3: CASSLSRTNNSPLHF. CDR3 nucleotides: TGTGCCAGCAGCCTCAGCAGGACGAATAATTCACCCCTCCACTTT.

This clonotype turned up a few times. The gene calls are TRBV7-3 and TRBJ2-3; either TRBD1 or TRBD2 may supply D (5 bases each). Germline CDR1 SGHTA, CDR2 FQGTGA. Trimming shortened V by 5 bases and J by 11 bases, and 23 bases separated the two germline ends. The CDR3 has 15 residues. CDR3 nucleotide sequence: TGTGCCAGCAGCGTAGGGGCAGGGACCCACTCAGGGCAGTATTTT. Its translation: CASSVGAGTHSGQYF.

The chain is built from TRBV6-1 and TRBJ1-5; D possibly corresponds to TRBD1 (5 bases). Trimming shortened V by 6 bases and J by 5 bases, and 17 bases separated the two germline ends. Germline CDR1 reads MNHNS; CDR2 reads SASEGT. The CDR3 loop spans 15 amino acids. CDR3 in amino acids: CASSWGEGRDQPQHF. DNA for the CDR3: TGTGCCAGCAGCTGGGGGGAGGGTAGGGATCAGCCCCAGCATTTT.

The V gene is TRBV28, the J gene TRBJ1-1; TRBD1 matches at 7 bases. CDR1 and CDR2 (germline): MDHEN, SYDVKM. Trimming cost V 5 bases and J 6 bases; bases outside gene matches: 9. This CDR3 contains 14 residues. The CDR3, as DNA: TGTGCCAGCAGTCCAGCTCGACAGGGCCCTGAAGCTTTCTTT. Translation: CASSPARQGPEAFF.

V is TRBV28 and J is TRBJ1-5, with 7 nucleotides matching TRBD1. Germline loops: CDR1 MDHEN, CDR2 SYDVKM. The ends lost 6 bases at V and 4 bases at J; junction bases unmatched: 9. The CDR3 runs 15 residues. CDR3 protein: CASRRTGVGNQPQHF. The CDR3 DNA is TGTGCCAGCAGGCGAACAGGGGTGGGAAATCAGCCCCAGCATTTT.

The table lists this clonotype with a count of one. The chain uses TRBV11-1 and TRBJ2-3; 16 bases match TRBD2. V was clipped by 5 bases and J by 0 bases; unmatched bases: 5. There are 18 residues in the CDR3. Germline CDR1 reads SGHAT; CDR2 reads FQDESV (reference sequence). CDR3 protein: CASSRTGLAGGSTDTQYF. The CDR3 bases are TGTGCCAGCAGCCGAACGGGACTAGCGGGAGGGAGCACAGATACGCAGTATTTT. Filled out from reference TRBV11-1 and TRBJ2-3, the complete variable domain reads EAEVAQSPRYKITEKSQAVAFWCDPISGHATLYWYRQILGQGPELLVQFQDESVVDDSQLPKDRFSAERLKGVDSTLKIQPAELGDSAMYLCASSRTGLAGGSTDTQYFGPGTRLTVL.

This CDR3 reads CASPKTGTYNEQFF. The CDR3, as DNA: TGCGCCAGCCCGAAAACAGGGACCTACAATGAGCAGTTCTTC. The chain recombines TRBV23-1 with TRBJ2-1, with D maybe TRBD1 (6 bases). TRBV23-1 is an open reading frame, and its role is uncertain. V lost 8 bases and J lost 2, with 13 bases in between. The CDR3 loop spans 14 amino acids.

This sequence joins TRBV20-1 and TRBJ2-5; unclear D gene. Germline V gene data show CDR1 as DFQATT and CDR2 as SNEGSKA (reference sequence). The CDR3 covers 10 residues. Trimming shortened V by 6 bases and J by 4 bases, and 6 bases separated the two germline ends. The CDR3: CSAERETQYF. The CDR3 DNA sequence: TGCAGTGCGGAAAGAGAGACCCAGTACTTC.

This clonotype was found a few times. This chain joins TRBV5-4 and TRBJ2-5, with 11 bases lining up with TRBD2. Trimming at V came to 2 bases and at J to 4 bases, leaving 4 bases not matched to a gene. Germline CDR1 reads SGHNT; CDR2 reads YYREEE (reference sequence). CDR3 length: 15 amino acids. CDR3 bases: TGTGCCAGCAGCTTAGTAGCGGGAGGGGCAGAGACCCAGTACTTC. Its protein product is CASSLVAGGAETQYF.

This chain links TRBV7-9 with TRBJ1-1; D perhaps matches TRBD1 (6 bases). With 7 bases removed from V and 0 bases from J, the gap between germline ends came to 18 bases. Germline V CDR1 and CDR2: SEHNR, FQNEAQ (reference sequence). CDR3 length: 16 residues. This CDR3 is CASTSGAVRVNTEAFF. The CDR3 DNA reads TGTGCCAGCACCTCGGGGGCAGTCCGGGTGAACACTGAAGCTTTCTTT.

The J gene is TRBJ2-2, the V gene TRBV29-1; D may correspond to TRBD1 or TRBD2 (5 bases each). With 8 bases removed from V and 3 bases from J, the gap between germline ends came to 13 bases. The length of the CDR3 is 13 residues. Germline-derived CDR1 and CDR2 are SQVTM and ANQGSEA. The CDR3 loop is CSCSGTYTGELFF. CDR3 bases: TGCAGCTGTTCTGGGACCTACACCGGGGAGCTGTTTTTT.

This clonotype was observed a few times. CDR3 bases: TGTGCCAGCAGCTTAACGAAGGTCGGTGGGGAGACCCAGTACTTC. As protein: CASSLTKVGGETQYF. This chain joins TRBV7-3 and TRBJ2-5, with D unclear. Germline V gene lookup returns CDR1 SGHTA and CDR2 FQGTGA. Trimming shortened V by 0 bases and J by 5 bases, and 13 bases separated the two germline ends. CDR3 length: 15 residues.

In this sample, this clonotype is medium-sized (0.01 to 0.1%). The chain carries TRBV20-1 and TRBJ2-5; tentative D call: TRBD2 (5 bases). The CDR3 is 14 residues long. Germline CDR1 reads DFQATT; CDR2 reads SNEGSKA (reference sequence). Trimming left V 6 bases short and J 6 bases short, with 20 bases between. The CDR3 protein is CSAQTRLDGKTQYF. The CDR3 nucleotides read TGCAGTGCGCAAACCCGGTTGGACGGGAAGACCCAGTACTTC.

This sequence joins TRBV5-4 and TRBJ2-1; D gene uncertain. V lost 1 base, J lost 4 bases, and 12 bases lay in between. The germline CDR1 and CDR2 sequences are SGHNT and YYREEE (reference sequence). The CDR3 totals 15 residues. CDR3 bases: TGTGCCAGCAGCTTGAGGACGTCACCATACAATGAGCAGTTCTTC. It codes for CASSLRTSPYNEQFF.

This clonotype was found a few times. The chain carries TRBV27 and TRBJ2-2, with 10 bases matching TRBD2. CDR3 length: 16 amino acids. Germline trimming cut 6 bases from V and 2 bases from J; bases unmatched to any gene: 6. CDR1 and CDR2 (germline): MNHEY, SMNVEV (reference sequence). In nucleotides, the CDR3 is TGTGCCAGCAGGCCGGGACTAGCGATTAACACCGGGGAGCTGTTTTTT. This translates into CASRPGLAINTGELFF.

The rearrangement uses TRBV4-2 and TRBJ2-1; a possible D gene is TRBD1 (5 bases). This CDR3 comprises 13 residues. Per the germline V gene, CDR1 is LGHNA and CDR2 is YNFKEQ. V dropped 3 bases and J dropped 12 bases, with 15 bases sitting between them. CDR3: CASSQEGVSRQFF. The CDR3 DNA follows: TGTGCCAGCAGCCAGGAAGGGGTAAGTCGGCAGTTCTTC.

The table lists this clonotype with a few counts. This chain links TRBV20-1 with TRBJ2-4; 11 bases line up with TRBD2. The CDR3 is 16 amino acids. V shed 5 bases, J shed 0 bases, and the junction held 6 bases outside the gene matches. CDR1 and CDR2 from the germline V gene are DFQATT and SNEGSKA (reference sequence). CDR3 sequence (DNA): TGCAGTGCTCGACTAGCGGGGAGACTAGCCAAAAACATTCAGTACTTC. It translates to CSARLAGRLAKNIQYF.

V and J are TRBV11-1 and TRBJ2-5; 9 nucleotides agree with TRBD2. With V trimmed by 1 base and J by 8 bases, 11 bases remained unmatched. The CDR3 loop spans 16 amino acids. Germline-derived CDR1 and CDR2 are SGHAT and FQDESV (reference sequence). The CDR3 bases are TGTGCCAGCAGCTTAGTTGCGGGAGGGCTCCTGGAAACCCAGTACTTC. Amino acids: CASSLVAGGLLETQYF.

Only a few counts were recorded for this clonotype. The chain employs TRBV7-2 and TRBJ1-5, with 7 bases identical to TRBD1. The trim removed 4 bases at V and 4 bases at J, leaving 4 bases unmatched. Germline CDR1 is SGHTA and CDR2 is FQGNSA. The length of the CDR3 is 14 residues. The CDR3 reads CASSYGQENQPQHF. The DNA of the CDR3 is TGTGCCAGCAGCTACGGACAGGAAAATCAGCCCCAGCATTTT.

This clonotype appeared a single time. The chain couples TRBV29-1 to TRBJ2-1, with TRBD1 as a possible D gene (6 bases). Germline V gives CDR1 SQVTM, CDR2 ANQGSEA. The CDR3 extends over 14 amino acids. The V gene lost 0 bases and the J gene lost 8 bases, with 14 bases spanning the gap. The DNA of the CDR3 is TGCAGCGTTGAAGATCCGCCAGGGGTGGATGAGCAGTTCTTC. Its protein is CSVEDPPGVDEQFF.